Following are 2 T cell receptor beta chains from one sample sequenced in a study of identical twins. One entry per CDR3 protein results from TCRdb running MiXCR on the 5' RACE reads. The sample carries some 270,000 distinct CDR3 sequences, around 8.8% recorded once. These data also featured in a second study, about yellow fever vaccine responses in identical twins.

The source material was CD8+ T cells sorted from blood. These receptors were obtained from a young woman in good health.

This clonotype showed up just a few times. This chain connects TRBV27 to TRBJ1-2, with 8 nucleotides matching TRBD1. V was pared by 5 bases and J by 8 bases, with 7 bases of the junction left unmatched. Germline V gene sequence: CDR1 MNHEY, CDR2 SMNVEV (reference sequence). The length of the CDR3 is 13 residues. The CDR3 DNA sequence: TGTGCCAGCAGTCTCCGACAGGGGTTCGGCTACACCTTC. Translating it yields CASSLRQGFGYTF.

J is TRBJ1-1 and V is TRBV4-1, with a possible D match to TRBD1 (5 bases). The CDR3 contains 14 residues. The V and J ends lost 0 bases and 5 bases respectively, with 10 bases between them. The V gene's germline CDR1 is MGHRA and CDR2 YSYEKL. The CDR3 DNA follows: TGCGCCAGCAGCCAAGATCCAGGGCAGACTGAAGCTTTCTTT. This codes for CASSQDPGQTEAFF.